These 14 T cell receptor beta chains were sequenced from one sample in a study of beta chain features in type 1 diabetes (dated by TCRdb to the late 2010s). The method was the immunoSEQ multiplex PCR assay. The entire amount of isolated RNA was reverse transcribed using the High Capacity cDNA Reverse Transcription Kit, so the sequenced TCRB transcripts were expressed ones. The source is immuneACCESS, and TCRdb retained only in-frame sequences with V and J called. Part of the clones is not carried over; for the studies checked, unresolved V genes explain less than half of this, and the remainder is unexplained. This sample gives fewer than 350,000 clones in total; roughly a fifth of them show up just once. Together, the top ten hold 0.044% of the sample. The sequencing sample was made of naive CD4+ T cells from blood. The cell subset or site label corresponds to: true naive CD4+ T cells. These receptors were collected from a woman under 30 in good health.

The chain uses TRBV18 and TRBJ2-2; no clear D gene. V gave up 3 bases and J gave up 1 base, with 6 bases separating them. Germline CDR1 reads KGHSH; CDR2 reads LQKENI. This CDR3 has 14 residues. In DNA, the CDR3 is TGTGCCAGCTCACCTGCAGGGAACACCGGGGAGCTGTTTTTT. Translation gives CASSPAGNTGELFF.

Written as DNA, the CDR3 is TGTGCCAGCAGCTTAGAGAGTAGAGCTGAAGCTTTCTTT. Its protein is CASSLESRAEAFF. J is TRBJ1-1 and V is TRBV7-2; D gene ambiguous. The CDR3 has 13 residues. Trimming shortened V by 1 base and J by 6 bases, and 9 bases separated the two germline ends. Germline V gives CDR1 SGHTA, CDR2 FQGNSA. Supplemented by reference TRBV7-2 and TRBJ1-1, the full variable domain reads GAGVSQSPSNKVTEKGKDVELRCDPISGHTALYWYRQSLGQGLEFLIYFQGNSAPDKSGLPSDRFSAERTGGSVSTLTIQRTQQEDSAVYLCASSLESRAEAFFGQGTRLTVV.

This clone was seen only a few times. The chain has TRBV9 and TRBJ2-3; 11 bases are a match to TRBD1. Germline V gives CDR1 SGDLS, CDR2 YYNGEE. V shed 4 bases and J 4 bases; nucleotides not matched to a gene: 5. CDR3 length equals 15 residues. The CDR3 nucleotides are TGTGCCAGCAGCAGGACAGGGGGCTGGGCAGATACGCAGTATTTT. Translation: CASSRTGGWADTQYF.

The CDR3 is CASSTRRRDNEQFF. The CDR3 nucleotides are TGTGCCAGTAGTACTAGGAGGAGGGACAATGAGCAGTTCTTC. This chain links TRBV19 with TRBJ2-1; the D gene is possibly TRBD2 (6 bases). The germline CDR1 and CDR2 sequences are LNHDA and SQIVND (reference sequence). The V and J ends lost 4 bases and 5 bases respectively, with 12 bases between them. This CDR3 comprises 14 residues.

V is TRBV7-2 and J is TRBJ1-6; the D is unclear. V dropped 4 bases and J dropped 11 bases, with 12 bases sitting between them. Germline V CDR1 and CDR2: SGHTA, FQGNSA. The CDR3 is 13 amino acids. CDR3 residues: CASSSSGITPLHF. In nucleotides, the CDR3 is TGTGCCAGCAGCTCATCCGGGATCACACCCCTCCACTTT.

This clone was observed a few times. The chain is built from TRBV9 and TRBJ2-1; D perhaps matches TRBD2 (7 bases). The germline V and J ends were trimmed by 7 bases and 15 bases, with 20 bases remaining between them. Per the germline V gene, CDR1 is SGDLS and CDR2 is YYNGEE. This CDR3 is built from 12 residues. The CDR3 bases are TGTGCCAGCGCTTCCAGGGGAGGGGTTCTGTTCTTC. Translating it yields CASASRGGVLFF. Supplemented by reference TRBV9 and TRBJ2-1, the full variable domain reads DSGVTQTPKHLITATGQRVTLRCSPRSGDLSVYWYQQSLDQGLQFLIQYYNGEERAKGNILERFSAQQFPDLHSELNLSSLELGDSALYFCASASRGGVLFFGPGTRLTVL.

In its sample, this clone was seen a few times. The CDR3 region is CASSKGLAGEETQYF. The DNA of the CDR3 is TGTGCCAGCAGCAAAGGACTAGCGGGGGAGGAGACCCAGTACTTC. The V call is TRBV5-4, the J call TRBJ2-5; TRBD2 agrees at 13 bases. Germline loops: CDR1 SGHNT, CDR2 YYREEE (reference sequence). J gave up 5 bases and V 4 bases, and 5 bases lay outside the gene matches. This CDR3 is 15 amino acids long.

This clone was detected a few times. This chain connects TRBV5-6 to TRBJ2-3; TRBD2 matches 8 bases. The length of the CDR3 is 15 residues. With 4 bases clipped from V and 5 bases from J, the junction kept 9 bases outside the gene matches. Germline V gene lookup returns CDR1 SGHDT and CDR2 YYEEEE. The CDR3 here is CASSHKQRELDTQYF. CDR3 bases: TGTGCCAGCAGCCACAAGCAGCGGGAGTTAGATACGCAGTATTTT.

This rearrangement joins TRBV10-3 to TRBJ2-2; 9 positions match TRBD2. With V trimmed by 5 bases and J by 0 bases, 7 bases remained unmatched. The CDR3 is 17 residues long. CDR1 is ENHRY and CDR2 is SYGVKD in the germline V gene. The CDR3 here is CAISFIAGATNTGELFF. The CDR3 DNA reads TGTGCCATCAGTTTTATAGCGGGAGCCACGAACACCGGGGAGCTGTTTTTT.

This chain joins TRBV2 and TRBJ1-5; 7 bases map to TRBD1. Per the germline V gene, CDR1 is SNHLY and CDR2 is FYNNEI. The CDR3 totals 11 residues. In DNA, the CDR3 is TGTTTACAGGGGTGCAATCAGCCCCAGCATTTT. This gives the protein CLQGCNQPQHF.

A few counts support this clone. The V call is TRBV6-6, the J call TRBJ2-7; D gene uncertain. V dropped 0 bases and J dropped 6 bases, with 15 bases sitting between them. Germline V gene data show CDR1 as MNHNY and CDR2 as SVGAGI (reference sequence). The CDR3 is made up of 15 amino acids. CDR3 nucleotides: TGTGCCAGCAGTTACTCGTCCTTCGGAGCCGTCGAGCAGTACTTC. This sequence encodes CASSYSSFGAVEQYF.

The rearrangement links TRBV2 to TRBJ1-2, with D possibly TRBD1 on 6 matching bases. The CDR3 is 15 amino acids. Between the trimmed V and J ends, which lost 6 bases and 2 bases, there was a span of 16 bases. CDR1 is SNHLY and CDR2 is FYNNEI in the germline V gene. The CDR3 DNA reads as TGTGCCAGCAGCACGGGACACATGAGGAACTATGGCTACACCTTC. Its translation is CASSTGHMRNYGYTF. The variable domain in full, with the rest retrieved from reference TRBV2 and TRBJ1-2, is EPEVTQTPSHQVTQMGQEVILRCVPISNHLYFYWYRQILGQKVEFLVSFYNNEISEKSEIFDDQFSVERPDGSNFTLKIRSTKLEDSAMYFCASSTGHMRNYGYTFGSGTRLTVV.

This clone has only a few counts. The chain couples TRBV25-1 to TRBJ2-2; a possible D gene is TRBD2 (7 bases). Germline CDR1 and CDR2: MGHDK and SYGVNS. Trimming took off 2 bases at V and 5 bases at J, with 15 bases between the two ends. The CDR3 runs 16 residues. Here the CDR3 reads CASSEVQGGGTGELFF. In nucleotides, the CDR3 is TGTGCCAGCAGTGAAGTACAGGGAGGGGGTACCGGGGAGCTGTTTTTT.

In this sample, this clone turned up a few times. V and J are TRBV5-1 and TRBJ2-2; 9 bases align to TRBD1. Germline trimming cut 4 bases from V and 7 bases from J; bases unmatched to any gene: 8. The CDR3 loop spans 15 amino acids. CDR1 and CDR2 (germline): SGHRS, YFSETQ. CDR3 DNA sequence: TGCGCCAGCAGCCCAACAGGGGGCAATGGCGGGGAGCTGTTTTTT. Its translation is CASSPTGGNGGELFF.